This is a list of T cell receptor beta chains from one sample in a study of tumor-infiltrating lymphocytes in primary liver carcinoma. Via MiXCR, TCRdb re-called the multiplex PCR reads, giving one row per CDR3 protein. The sample lists more than 100,000 distinct CDR3 sequences; around two thirds were seen once. Sequences were obtained from tumor-adjacent normal liver tissue. Receptor source: a woman aged 55-69 years with primary liver carcinoma and hepatitis B virus infection. Both conserved end residues are part of each CDR3. D genes are given only for firm matches. Clone size is not always given. Where it is, it says once, few, many or a class for expanded clones.

V gene,CDR3 length,clone size,J gene,D gene,CDR3 protein,CDR3 DNA
TRBV7-9,16,few,TRBJ2-1,TRBD2,CASSTGTSGRAHEQFF,TGTGCCAGCAGCACTGGGACTAGCGGGAGGGCCCATGAGCAGTTCTTC
TRBV29-1,16,many,TRBJ2-5,-,CSVGGFAGGFRETQYF,TGCAGCGTTGGGGGTTTCGCAGGAGGCTTTAGGGAGACCCAGTACTTC
TRBV4-1,14,-,TRBJ2-1,-,CASSQDPSSSEQFF,TGCGCCAGCAGCCAAGACCCGAGTAGTAGCGAGCAGTTCTTC
TRBV29-1,14,-,TRBJ2-2,-,CSVNAGMGSRELFF,TGCAGCGTTAACGCGGGGATGGGATCCAGGGAGCTGTTTTTT
TRBV6-5,11,once,TRBJ2-7,-,CANSQGTEQYF,TGTGCCAACAGCCAGGGGACCGAGCAGTACTTC
TRBV29-1,13,-,TRBJ2-3,-,CSVKREISDTQYF,TGCAGCGTTAAGCGTGAGATTTCCGATACGCAGTATTTT
TRBV4-2,17,-,TRBJ2-6,-,CASTQGSSGSGAYVLTF,TGTGCCAGCACCCAAGGATCGTCAGGCTCTGGGGCCTACGTCCTGACTTTC
TRBV11-2,19,-,TRBJ1-3,TRBD1,CASSSRPDRGAYSGNTTHF,TGTGCCAGCAGCTCACGCCCGGACAGGGGAGCGTACTCCGGAAACACCACACATTTT
TRBV25-1,14,few,TRBJ2-1,-,CASRKQGSYNEQFF,TGTGCCAGCAGGAAACAGGGATCCTACAATGAGCAGTTCTTC
TRBV29-1,15,once,TRBJ2-5,TRBD1,CSVEPARGRQESQYF,TGCAGCGTTGAACCGGCCAGGGGGCGGCAGGAGTCCCAGTACTTC
TRBV20-1,14,once,TRBJ2-5,-,CSVRLQGAVETQYF,TGCAGTGTGAGACTACAGGGTGCGGTAGAGACCCAGTACTTC
TRBV29-1,12,-,TRBJ1-5,-,CSIGISSQPQHF,TGCAGCATTGGGATCTCTTCTCAGCCCCAGCATTTT
TRBV7-8,16,many,TRBJ2-4,TRBD2,CASSLLGGRAENIQYF,TGTGCCAGCAGCTTATTGGGCGGGAGGGCCGAGAACATTCAGTACTTC
TRBV24-1,14,-,TRBJ2-1,TRBD1,CATSDLMTGNEQFF,TGTGCCACCAGTGACCTCATGACAGGGAATGAGCAGTTCTTC
TRBV29-1,14,-,TRBJ2-1,TRBD2,CSVEDRGRGIEQLF,TGCAGCGTTGAAGACAGAGGGAGGGGCATTGAACAGCTCTTC
TRBV25-1,16,-,TRBJ2-7,TRBD2,CASCESGLVGVYEQYF,TGTGCCAGCTGTGAATCAGGACTAGTGGGAGTCTACGAGCAGTACTTC
TRBV7-9,11,many,TRBJ2-2,-,CASSYGGELFF,TGTGCCAGCAGTTACGGCGGGGAGCTGTTTTTT
TRBV29-1,12,-,TRBJ1-2,-,CSVPGGWYDYTF,TGCAGCGTTCCCGGGGGCTGGTATGACTACACCTTC
TRBV28,16,-,TRBJ2-7,TRBD2,CASSSPRLAGLYEQYF,TGTGCCAGCAGTTCCCCCCGACTAGCGGGACTCTACGAGCAGTACTTC
TRBV20-1,13,-,TRBJ2-2,-,CSASPDVTGELFF,TGCAGTGCTAGTCCCGATGTAACCGGGGAGCTGTTTTTT
TRBV7-9,13,many,TRBJ2-2,-,CASSSGRDGELFF,TGTGCCAGCAGCTCGGGACGGGACGGGGAGCTGTTTTTT
TRBV7-8,14,once,TRBJ1-1,-,CASQDGQKNTEAFF,TGTGCCAGCCAAGACGGGCAGAAGAACACCGAAGCTTTCTTT
TRBV6-1,16,many,TRBJ1-3,-,CASSGDPQRAGNTIYF,TGTGCCAGCAGTGGGGACCCTCAACGGGCTGGAAACACCATATATTTT
TRBV30,13,many,TRBJ1-2,-,CAWSVKGNYGYTF,TGTGCCTGGAGTGTAAAGGGAAACTATGGCTACACCTTC
TRBV11-1,17,few,TRBJ1-1,TRBD1,CASSQATGGPCGTEAFF,TGTGCCAGCAGCCAAGCGACAGGGGGTCCTTGTGGGACTGAAGCTTTCTTT
TRBV12-3/TRBV12-4,14,many,TRBJ1-1,-,CASSLEQGSSEAFF,TGTGCCAGCAGTTTAGAACAGGGTTCTTCTGAAGCTTTCTTT
TRBV20-1,15,-,TRBJ2-7,TRBD2,CSARDEAGDREEQYF,TGCAGTGCTAGAGATGAAGCGGGGGATCGGGAGGAGCAGTACTTC
TRBV11-2,16,-,TRBJ2-5,TRBD2,CAGSYSRGSGREAQYF,TGTGCCGGCAGCTACTCCCGTGGTAGCGGGAGAGAGGCCCAATACTTC
TRBV29-1,13,-,TRBJ1-4,-,CSIECETNEKLFF,TGCAGCATTGAATGTGAGACTAATGAAAAACTGTTTTTT
TRBV7-9,15,-,TRBJ1-1,TRBD1,CASSLDGTGGPGAFF,TGTGCCAGCAGCTTAGATGGGACAGGGGGCCCTGGAGCTTTCTTT
TRBV20-1,13,-,TRBJ2-5,TRBD2,CSDTGLGQETQYF,TGCAGTGATACCGGACTAGGCCAAGAGACCCAGTACTTC
TRBV10-3,14,many,TRBJ2-1,-,CAISPTATRDEQFF,TGTGCCATCAGTCCCACGGCGACCCGGGATGAGCAGTTCTTC
TRBV7-8,17,-,TRBJ1-4,-,CASSYGTGDLRAEKLFF,TGTGCCAGCAGCTACGGGACGGGGGATCTGAGGGCCGAAAAACTGTTTTTT
TRBV6-1,15,once,TRBJ2-7,-,CASSEDRVGSYERYF,TGTGCCAGCAGTGAAGACAGGGTAGGGTCCTACGAGCGGTACTTC
TRBV2,15,-,TRBJ1-1,-,CASSEMGRGKAEAFF,TGTGCCAGCAGTGAAATGGGCAGGGGTAAAGCTGAAGCTTTCTTT
TRBV6-5,14,-,TRBJ2-1,TRBD1,CASRQGAFYNEQFF,TGTGCTAGCAGACAGGGGGCATTCTACAATGAGCAGTTCTTC
TRBV11-2,14,-,TRBJ2-3,-,CASSDLVDTDTQCF,TGTGCCAGCAGCGATCTAGTGGACACAGATACGCAGTGTTTT
TRBV11-2,15,-,TRBJ2-3,TRBD2,CVTSPGLAGPDTQYF,TGTGTCACCAGCCCAGGACTAGCGGGCCCAGATACGCAGTATTTT
TRBV6-6,14,-,TRBJ1-2,-,CASNPKTWRQGYIF,TGTGCCAGCAACCCCAAGACATGGCGCCAAGGCTACATCTTC
TRBV30,13,-,TRBJ1-4,-,CAWSRGQNEKLFF,TGTGCCTGGAGTCGAGGACAGAATGAAAAACTGTTTTTT
TRBV30,18,-,TRBJ2-2,TRBD2,CAWSARTSGTLDTGELFF,TGTGCCTGGAGTGCAAGGACTAGCGGGACTCTGGACACCGGGGAGCTGTTTTTT
TRBV5-1,14,few,TRBJ2-3,-,CASSSDRITGTQYF,TGCGCCAGCAGCTCCGACAGAATAACAGGTACGCAGTATTTT
TRBV5-6,14,many,TRBJ2-7,-,CASSLPAIRNEQYF,TGTGCCAGCAGCTTACCAGCAATCAGGAACGAGCAGTACTTC
TRBV4-1,17,-,TRBJ2-1,TRBD1,CASSLTQGAGIYDEQFF,TGCGCCAGTAGCCTCACACAGGGGGCTGGGATATACGATGAGCAGTTCTTC
TRBV14,17,-,TRBJ2-3,-,CASSPEGGREGPDTQYF,TGTGCCAGCAGTCCCGAAGGTGGGCGGGAAGGGCCAGATACGCAGTATTTT
TRBV20-1,14,-,TRBJ2-3,TRBD2,CSAKMDGLAGAQYF,TGCAGTGCTAAAATGGATGGCTTAGCGGGGGCGCAGTATTTT
TRBV4-2,17,-,TRBJ2-1,-,CASSQKAQETSYNEQFF,TGTGCCAGCAGTCAAAAAGCACAGGAGACCTCCTACAATGAGCAGTTCTTC
TRBV4-1,17,-,TRBJ1-6,TRBD1,CASSQADRTLWDSPFHF,TGCGCCAGTAGCCAAGCGGACAGGACATTATGGGATTCACCCTTCCACTTT
TRBV10-2,14,-,TRBJ1-6,-,CAGGETVSGSPLHF,TGCGCCGGTGGGGAGACCGTATCGGGATCACCCCTCCACTTT
TRBV5-1,14,few,TRBJ2-7,TRBD1,CASSLGGTAYEQYF,TGCGCCAGCAGCTTGGGGGGGACAGCCTACGAGCAGTACTTC
TRBV6-1,13,many,TRBJ2-7,-,CASSAPSGSEQYF,TGTGCCAGCAGTGCTCCGTCAGGGTCCGAGCAGTACTTC
TRBV6-1,14,many,TRBJ1-2,-,CASSEGTANYGYTF,TGTGCCAGCAGTGAAGGGACAGCTAACTATGGCTACACCTTC